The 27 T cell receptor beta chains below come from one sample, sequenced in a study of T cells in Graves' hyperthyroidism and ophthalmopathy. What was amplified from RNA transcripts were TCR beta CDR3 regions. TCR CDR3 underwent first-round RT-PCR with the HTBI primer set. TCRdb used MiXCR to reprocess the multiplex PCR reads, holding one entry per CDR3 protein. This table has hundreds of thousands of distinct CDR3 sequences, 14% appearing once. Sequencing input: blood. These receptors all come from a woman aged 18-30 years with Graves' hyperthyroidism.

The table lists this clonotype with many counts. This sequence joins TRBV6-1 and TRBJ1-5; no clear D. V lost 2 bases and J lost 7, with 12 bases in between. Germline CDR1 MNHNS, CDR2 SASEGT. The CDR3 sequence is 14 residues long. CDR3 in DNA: TGTGCCAGCAGTGAAAAGGAGTCAGCGCAGCCCCAGCATTTT. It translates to CASSEKESAQPQHF.

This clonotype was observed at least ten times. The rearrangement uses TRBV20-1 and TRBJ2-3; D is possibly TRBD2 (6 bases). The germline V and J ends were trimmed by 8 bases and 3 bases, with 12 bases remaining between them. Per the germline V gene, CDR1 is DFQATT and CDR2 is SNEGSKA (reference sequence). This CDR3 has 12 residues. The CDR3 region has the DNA TGCAGTCCCAGCGGGCAGACAGATACGCAGTATTTT. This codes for CSPSGQTDTQYF.

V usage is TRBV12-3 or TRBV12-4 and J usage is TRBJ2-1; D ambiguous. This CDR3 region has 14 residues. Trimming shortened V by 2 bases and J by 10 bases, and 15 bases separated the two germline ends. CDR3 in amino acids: CASSLMTLSLEQFF. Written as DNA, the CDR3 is TGTGCCAGCAGTTTAATGACCCTGTCGCTAGAGCAGTTCTTC.

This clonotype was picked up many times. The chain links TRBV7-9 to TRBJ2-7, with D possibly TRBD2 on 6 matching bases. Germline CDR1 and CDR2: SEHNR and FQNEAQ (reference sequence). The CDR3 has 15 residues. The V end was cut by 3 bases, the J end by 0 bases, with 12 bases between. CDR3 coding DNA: TGTGCCAGCAGCTTCCATAGCGGTGCCTCCTACGAGCAGTACTTC. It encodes CASSFHSGASYEQYF.

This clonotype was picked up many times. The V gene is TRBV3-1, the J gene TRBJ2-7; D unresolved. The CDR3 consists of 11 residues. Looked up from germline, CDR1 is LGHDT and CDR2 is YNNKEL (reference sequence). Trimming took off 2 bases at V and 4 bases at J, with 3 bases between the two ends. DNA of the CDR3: TGTGCCAGCAGCCAACAATACGAGCAGTACTTC. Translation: CASSQQYEQYF.

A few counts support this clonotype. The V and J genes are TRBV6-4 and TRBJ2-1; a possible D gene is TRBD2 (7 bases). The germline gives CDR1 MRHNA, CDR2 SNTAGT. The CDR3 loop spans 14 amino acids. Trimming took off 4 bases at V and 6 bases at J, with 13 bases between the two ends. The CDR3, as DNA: TGTGCCAGCAGTGTAGGGGGGGTACCCAATGAGCAGTTCTTC. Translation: CASSVGGVPNEQFF.

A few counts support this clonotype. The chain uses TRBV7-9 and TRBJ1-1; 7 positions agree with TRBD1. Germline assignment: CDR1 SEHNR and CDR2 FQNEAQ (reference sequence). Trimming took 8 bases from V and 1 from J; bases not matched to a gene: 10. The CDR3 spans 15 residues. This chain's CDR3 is CASRDRDSRNTEAFF. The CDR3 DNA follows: TGTGCCAGCCGCGACAGGGATAGTCGGAACACTGAAGCTTTCTTT.

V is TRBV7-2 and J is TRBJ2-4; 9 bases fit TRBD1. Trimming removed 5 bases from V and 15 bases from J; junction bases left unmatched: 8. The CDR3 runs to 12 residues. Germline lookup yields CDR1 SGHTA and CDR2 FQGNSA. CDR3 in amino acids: CASSPKGQGGYF. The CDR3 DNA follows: TGTGCCAGCAGCCCTAAGGGACAGGGCGGGTACTTC. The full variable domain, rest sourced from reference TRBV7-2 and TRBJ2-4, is GAGVSQSPSNKVTEKGKDVELRCDPISGHTALYWYRQSLGQGLEFLIYFQGNSAPDKSGLPSDRFSAERTGGSVSTLTIQRTQQEDSAVYLCASSPKGQGGYFGAGTRLSVL.

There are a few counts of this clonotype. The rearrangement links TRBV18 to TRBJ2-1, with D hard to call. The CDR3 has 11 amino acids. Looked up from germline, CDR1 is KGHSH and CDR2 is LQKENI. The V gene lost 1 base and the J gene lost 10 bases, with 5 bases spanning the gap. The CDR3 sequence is CASSPQWEQFF. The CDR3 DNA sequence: TGTGCCAGCTCACCACAGTGGGAGCAGTTCTTC.

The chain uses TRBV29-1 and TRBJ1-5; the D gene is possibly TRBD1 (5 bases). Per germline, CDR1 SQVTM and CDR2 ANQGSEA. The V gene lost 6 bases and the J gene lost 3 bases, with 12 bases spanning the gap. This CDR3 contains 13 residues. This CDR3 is CSVARDSNQPQHF. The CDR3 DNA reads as TGCAGCGTCGCCAGGGATTCCAATCAGCCCCAGCATTTT.

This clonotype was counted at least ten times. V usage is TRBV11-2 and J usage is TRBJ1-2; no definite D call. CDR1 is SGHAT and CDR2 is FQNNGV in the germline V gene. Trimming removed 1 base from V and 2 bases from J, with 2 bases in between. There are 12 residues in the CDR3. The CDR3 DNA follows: TGTGCCAGCAGCTTAGGGAACTATGGCTACACCTTC. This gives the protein CASSLGNYGYTF. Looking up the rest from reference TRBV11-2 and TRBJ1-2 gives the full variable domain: EAGVAQSPRYKIIEKRQSVAFWCNPISGHATLYWYQQILGQGPKLLIQFQNNGVVDDSQLPKDRFSAERLKGVDSTLKIQPAKLEDSAVYLCASSLGNYGYTFGSGTRLTVV.

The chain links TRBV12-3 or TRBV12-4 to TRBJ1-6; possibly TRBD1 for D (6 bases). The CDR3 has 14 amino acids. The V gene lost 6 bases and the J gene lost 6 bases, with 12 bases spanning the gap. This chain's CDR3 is CASSPGQFNSPLHF. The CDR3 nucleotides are TGTGCCAGCAGCCCTGGACAGTTTAATTCACCCCTCCACTTT.

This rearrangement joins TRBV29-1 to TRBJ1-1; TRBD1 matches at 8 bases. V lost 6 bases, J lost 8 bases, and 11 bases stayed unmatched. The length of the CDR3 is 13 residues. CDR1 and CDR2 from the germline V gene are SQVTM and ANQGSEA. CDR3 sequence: CSVSPGQVWEAFF. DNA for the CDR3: TGCAGCGTCTCCCCGGGACAGGTTTGGGAAGCTTTCTTT.

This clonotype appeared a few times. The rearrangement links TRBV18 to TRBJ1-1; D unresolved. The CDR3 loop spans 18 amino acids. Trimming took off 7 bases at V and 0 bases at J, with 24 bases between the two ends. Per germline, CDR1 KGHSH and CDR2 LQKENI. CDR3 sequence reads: CASFRYQQDGFLNTEAFF. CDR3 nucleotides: TGTGCCAGCTTCCGCTACCAGCAGGACGGATTTTTGAACACTGAAGCTTTCTTT.

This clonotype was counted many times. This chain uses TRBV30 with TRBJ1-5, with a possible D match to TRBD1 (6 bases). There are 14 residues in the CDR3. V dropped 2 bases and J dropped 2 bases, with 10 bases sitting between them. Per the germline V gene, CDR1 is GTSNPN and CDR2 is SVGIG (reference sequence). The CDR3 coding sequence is TGTGCCTGGAGTCGGCCAGGGGGCAATCAGCCCCAGCATTTT. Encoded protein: CAWSRPGGNQPQHF.

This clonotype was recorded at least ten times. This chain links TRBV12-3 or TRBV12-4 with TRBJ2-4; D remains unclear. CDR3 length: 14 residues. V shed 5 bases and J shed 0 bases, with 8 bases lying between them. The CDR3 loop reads CASSIDLAKNIQYF. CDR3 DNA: TGTGCCAGCAGTATCGACCTAGCCAAAAACATTCAGTACTTC.

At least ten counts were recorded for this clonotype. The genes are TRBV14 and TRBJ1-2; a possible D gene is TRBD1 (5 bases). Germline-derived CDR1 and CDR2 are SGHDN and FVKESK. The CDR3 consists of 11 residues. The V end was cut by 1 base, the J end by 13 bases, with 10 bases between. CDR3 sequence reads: CASSQAGVGTF. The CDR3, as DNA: TGTGCCAGCAGCCAAGCGGGGGTCGGCACCTTC.

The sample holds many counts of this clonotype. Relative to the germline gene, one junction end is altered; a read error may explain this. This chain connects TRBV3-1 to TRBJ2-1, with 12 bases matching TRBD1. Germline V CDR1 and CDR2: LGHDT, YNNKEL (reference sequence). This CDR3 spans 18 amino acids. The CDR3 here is CASSRLAPGTGGYNEQLF. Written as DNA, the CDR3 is TGTGCCAGCAGCCGACTCGCTCCGGGGACAGGGGGCTACAATGAGCAGCTCTTC.

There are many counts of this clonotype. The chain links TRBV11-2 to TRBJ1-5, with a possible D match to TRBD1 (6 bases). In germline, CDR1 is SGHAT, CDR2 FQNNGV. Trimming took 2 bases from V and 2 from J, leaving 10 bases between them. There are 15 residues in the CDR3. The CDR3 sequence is CASSLLTGGNQPQHF. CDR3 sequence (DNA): TGTGCCAGCAGCTTATTGACAGGCGGCAATCAGCCCCAGCATTTT.

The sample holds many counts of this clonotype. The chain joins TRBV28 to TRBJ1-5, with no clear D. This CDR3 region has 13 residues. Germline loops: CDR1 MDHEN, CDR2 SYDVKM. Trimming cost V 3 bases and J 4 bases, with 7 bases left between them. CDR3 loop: CASSFGINQPQHF. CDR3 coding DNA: TGTGCCAGCAGTTTTGGGATTAATCAGCCCCAGCATTTT. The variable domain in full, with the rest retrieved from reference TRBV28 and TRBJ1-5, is DVKVTQSSRYLVKRTGEKVFLECVQDMDHENMFWYRQDPGLGLRLIYFSYDVKMKEKGDIPEGYSVSREKKERFSLILESASTNQTSMYLCASSFGINQPQHFGDGTRLSIL.

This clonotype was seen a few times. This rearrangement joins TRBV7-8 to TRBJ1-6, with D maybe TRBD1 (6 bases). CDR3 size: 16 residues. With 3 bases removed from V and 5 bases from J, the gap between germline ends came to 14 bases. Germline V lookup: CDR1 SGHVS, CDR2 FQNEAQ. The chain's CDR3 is CASSFGGPNDNSPLHF. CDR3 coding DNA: TGTGCCAGCAGCTTTGGGGGCCCAAATGATAATTCACCCCTCCACTTT.

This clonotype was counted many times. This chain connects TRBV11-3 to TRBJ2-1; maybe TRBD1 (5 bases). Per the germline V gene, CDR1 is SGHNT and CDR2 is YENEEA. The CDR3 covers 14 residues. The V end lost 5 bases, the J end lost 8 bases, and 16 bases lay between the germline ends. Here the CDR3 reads CASSPVQGGDEQFF. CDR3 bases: TGTGCCAGCAGCCCCGTCCAGGGTGGCGATGAGCAGTTCTTC.

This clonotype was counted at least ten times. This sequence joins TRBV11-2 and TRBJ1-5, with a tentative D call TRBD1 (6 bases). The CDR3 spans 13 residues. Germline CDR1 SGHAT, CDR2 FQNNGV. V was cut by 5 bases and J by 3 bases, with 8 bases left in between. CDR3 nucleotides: TGTGCCAGCAGCCAGGGGACCAATCAGCCCCAGCATTTT. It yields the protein CASSQGTNQPQHF.

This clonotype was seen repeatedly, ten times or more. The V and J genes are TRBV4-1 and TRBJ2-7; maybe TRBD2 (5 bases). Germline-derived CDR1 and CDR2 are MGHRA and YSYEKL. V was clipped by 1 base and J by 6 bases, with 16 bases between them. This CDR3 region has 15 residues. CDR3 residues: CASSQVETFRGEQYF. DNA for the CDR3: TGCGCCAGCAGCCAAGTAGAAACGTTCCGGGGCGAGCAGTACTTC.

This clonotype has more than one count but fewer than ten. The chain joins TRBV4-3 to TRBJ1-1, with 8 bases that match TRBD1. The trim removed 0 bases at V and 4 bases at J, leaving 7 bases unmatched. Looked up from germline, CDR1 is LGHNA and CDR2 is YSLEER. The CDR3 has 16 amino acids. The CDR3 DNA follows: TGCGCCAGCAGCCAAGATCTCGACAGGGGAGGCACTGAAGCTTTCTTT. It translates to CASSQDLDRGGTEAFF.

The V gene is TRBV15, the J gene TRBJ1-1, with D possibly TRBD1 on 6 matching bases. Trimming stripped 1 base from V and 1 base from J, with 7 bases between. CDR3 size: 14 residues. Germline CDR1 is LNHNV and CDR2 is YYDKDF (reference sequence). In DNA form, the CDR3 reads TGTGCCACCAGCAGAGTGGGGGCGAACACTGAAGCTTTCTTT. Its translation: CATSRVGANTEAFF.

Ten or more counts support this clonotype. This CDR3 reads CSASRRLTEAFF. DNA for the CDR3: TGCAGTGCTAGCCGTAGGCTCACTGAAGCTTTCTTT. The V call is TRBV20-1, the J call TRBJ1-1; D remains ambiguous. Trimming took 3 bases from V and 4 from J, leaving 9 bases between them. This CDR3 is built from 12 residues. The V gene's germline CDR1 is DFQATT and CDR2 SNEGSKA (reference sequence).